This passage covers 19 T cell receptor beta chains from one sample sequenced in a study of blood T cell repertoires in COVID-19. The repertoire was sequenced with immunoSEQ multiplex PCR; TCRdb's copy has only in-frame clones and lacks some. The table records tens of thousands of clones, roughly 90% of them present only once. Sequencing was done on a sample of peripheral blood. These receptors were obtained from an elderly woman with active or convalescent COVID-19.

J is TRBJ1-5 and V is TRBV19; 8 positions match TRBD1. This CDR3 has 16 residues. The trim removed 4 bases at V and 5 bases at J, leaving 10 bases unmatched. Germline values: CDR1 LNHDA, CDR2 SQIVND (reference sequence). The CDR3 DNA reads TGTGCCAGTAGTAAACAAGGACAGGGAGGGGATCAGCCCCAGCATTTT. Translated, it gives CASSKQGQGGDQPQHF.

The V gene is TRBV5-1, the J gene TRBJ1-1; D is perhaps TRBD1 (5 bases). The CDR3 runs to 14 residues. The V and J ends lost 4 bases and 4 bases respectively, with 14 bases between them. Germline-derived CDR1 and CDR2 are SGHRS and YFSETQ. The CDR3 DNA reads as TGCGCCAGCAGCCAGAACTGGGGCGGCACTGAAGCTTTCTTT. Translated, it gives CASSQNWGGTEAFF. Using reference TRBV5-1 and TRBJ1-1 for the parts outside the CDR3, the full variable domain is KAGVTQTPRYLIKTRGQQVTLSCSPISGHRSVSWYQQTPGQGLQFLFEYFSETQRNKGNFPGRFSGRQFSNSRSEMNVSTLELGDSALYLCASSQNWGGTEAFFGQGTRLTVV.

V usage is TRBV4-3 and J usage is TRBJ1-4, with a weak D call TRBD1 (5 bases). V lost 2 bases to trimming and J lost 0 bases, with 10 bases between them. The CDR3 is made up of 16 amino acids. In germline, CDR1 is LGHNA, CDR2 YSLEER. DNA of the CDR3: TGCGCCAGCAGCCAAAGGGGCTTTGCAACTAATGAAAAACTGTTTTTT. As protein: CASSQRGFATNEKLFF.

V is TRBV19 and J is TRBJ2-1, with D possibly TRBD2 on 5 matching bases. Deletions cut 6 bases from V and 2 bases from J, with 20 bases between. The CDR3 is 17 amino acids. CDR1 and CDR2 (germline): LNHDA, SQIVND (reference sequence). The CDR3: CASSTDYSEVAYNEQFF. The CDR3, as DNA: TGTGCCAGTAGCACTGACTACAGTGAGGTCGCCTACAATGAGCAGTTCTTC.

This chain uses TRBV12-3 or TRBV12-4 with TRBJ1-5; 7 bases are a match to TRBD1. The J segment lost 4 bases and the V segment lost 6 bases, leaving 0 bases of the junction unmatched. This CDR3 region has 12 residues. CDR3 coding DNA: TGTGCCAGCAGGGGACAGAATCAGCCCCAGCATTTT. Its translation is CASRGQNQPQHF.

V and J are TRBV7-9 and TRBJ1-2; the D gene is possibly TRBD1 (6 bases). Germline lookup yields CDR1 SEHNR and CDR2 FQNEAQ (reference sequence). Trimming removed 1 base from V and 4 bases from J, with 25 bases in between. The length of the CDR3 is 19 residues. CDR3 sequence: CASSLETGQNGGGRYGYTF. CDR3 in DNA: TGTGCCAGCAGCTTAGAGACCGGACAGAATGGTGGGGGACGCTATGGCTACACCTTC.

This clone occurred once. The chain joins TRBV6-2 or TRBV6-3 to TRBJ2-7; weak D call: TRBD1 (6 bases). This CDR3 is 15 amino acids long. The V gene lost 2 bases and the J gene lost 2 bases, with 13 bases spanning the gap. From germline, CDR1 is MNHEY and CDR2 SVGEGT. The CDR3 region has the DNA TGTGCCAGCAGTTACGGACAGACGTCAACCTACGAGCAGTACTTC. This gives the protein CASSYGQTSTYEQYF.

The rearrangement joins TRBV4-3 to TRBJ2-1; weak D call: TRBD1 (5 bases). The germline gives CDR1 LGHNA, CDR2 YSLEER. This CDR3 comprises 15 residues. Trimming cost V 0 bases and J 6 bases, with 12 bases left between them. The CDR3 region is CASSQEGQGINEQFF. Here the CDR3 DNA reads TGCGCCAGCAGCCAAGAGGGTCAGGGTATCAATGAGCAGTTCTTC.

The rearrangement uses TRBV11-2 and TRBJ1-6; no clear D. This CDR3 contains 14 residues. CDR1 SGHAT and CDR2 FQNNGV come from the germline V gene. Between the trimmed V and J ends, which lost 3 bases and 9 bases, there was a span of 12 bases. Here the CDR3 reads CASSFTRGGSPLHF. The CDR3 DNA reads as TGTGCCAGCAGCTTTACCCGGGGTGGTTCACCCCTCCACTTT.

This clone was counted a few times. The chain links TRBV7-9 to TRBJ1-3; possibly TRBD1 for D (6 bases). The CDR3 covers 17 residues. V lost 4 bases and J 0 bases, leaving 16 bases between the germline ends. CDR1 SEHNR and CDR2 FQNEAQ come from the germline V gene (reference sequence). This CDR3 reads CASSSPQGQISGNTIYF. The CDR3 DNA sequence: TGTGCCAGCAGCTCCCCTCAGGGGCAAATCTCTGGAAACACCATATATTTT.

The chain joins TRBV28 to TRBJ1-2, with 12 positions matching TRBD1. Germline V gene data show CDR1 as MDHEN and CDR2 as SYDVKM. V was clipped by 7 bases and J by 5 bases; unmatched bases: 8. This CDR3 has 15 amino acids. The DNA of the CDR3 is TGTGCCAGCATCCCCCGGGGACAGGGGGCTTATGGCTACACCTTC. It yields the protein CASIPRGQGAYGYTF.

In DNA form, the CDR3 reads TGCGCCAGCAGGGCTGGACACGATAGCAATCAGCCCCAGCATTTT. Amino acids: CASRAGHDSNQPQHF. The J gene is TRBJ1-5, the V gene TRBV10-1; weak D call: TRBD1 (5 bases). The CDR3 length is 15 residues. Trimming took 6 bases from V and 0 from J, leaving 12 bases between them. CDR1 is WNHNN, CDR2 SYGVQD, per germline (reference sequence).

This clone was counted a single time. This sequence joins TRBV19 and TRBJ2-1, with 9 bases aligning to TRBD2. Germline V CDR1 and CDR2: LNHDA, SQIVND (reference sequence). Germline trimming cut 3 bases from V and 9 bases from J; bases unmatched to any gene: 15. This CDR3 is built from 17 residues. CDR3 coding DNA: TGTGCCAGTAGTATTGGGCCAGCGGGGGGCCCATACGGTGAGCAGTTCTTC. Protein product: CASSIGPAGGPYGEQFF.

The chain joins TRBV28 to TRBJ2-1, with TRBD2 matching over 8 bases. The CDR3 sequence is 16 residues long. The V and J ends lost 1 base and 5 bases, in that order; junction bases with no gene match: 7. The germline V gene encodes CDR1 MDHEN and CDR2 SYDVKM. DNA for the CDR3: TGTGCCAGCAGTTTATTTTCGGGGGGGGCGAACAATGAGCAGTTCTTC. It encodes CASSLFSGGANNEQFF.

The chain is built from TRBV27 and TRBJ2-7; 11 positions agree with TRBD1. This CDR3 contains 14 residues. The junction had 12 bases not matched to a gene; V was cut back by 10 bases and J by 7 bases. Germline assignment: CDR1 MNHEY and CDR2 SMNVEV (reference sequence). The CDR3 DNA is TGTGCCACCCGAATCGGACAGGGGGCGAGGGAGCAGTACTTC. Protein sequence: CATRIGQGAREQYF.

This sequence joins TRBV5-1 and TRBJ2-3; TRBD2 matches 8 bases. Germline CDR1 is SGHRS and CDR2 is YFSETQ. V gave up 2 bases and J gave up 4 bases; unmatched junction bases: 9. CDR3 size: 16 residues. The CDR3 sequence: CASSFVPGGAADTQYF. The CDR3 nucleotides read TGCGCCAGCAGCTTCGTCCCGGGGGGGGCTGCAGATACGCAGTATTTT.

This clone was seen a single time. The rearrangement uses TRBV11-2 and TRBJ2-3; 8 bases align to TRBD1. Per germline, CDR1 SGHAT and CDR2 FQNNGV. Trimming at V came to 5 bases and at J to 4 bases, leaving 14 bases not matched to a gene. The CDR3 has 17 amino acids. The CDR3 DNA is TGTGCCAGCAGCCCTTTCGGACAGGGCCCTTTCGCAGATACGCAGTATTTT. Amino acids: CASSPFGQGPFADTQYF.

The J gene is TRBJ1-2, the V gene TRBV5-1, with D possibly TRBD1 on 6 matching bases. CDR3 length: 14 residues. V was cut by 6 bases and J by 4 bases, with 16 bases left in between. The germline CDR1 and CDR2 sequences are SGHRS and YFSETQ. The CDR3 region has the DNA TGCGCCAGCACGCAGGACAGTCCCACCTATGGCTACACCTTC. It is translated as CASTQDSPTYGYTF.

V is TRBV28 and J is TRBJ2-2; unclear D gene. The CDR3 has 14 residues. V was shortened by 5 bases and J by 2 bases, with 9 bases between the two germline ends. The V gene's germline CDR1 is MDHEN and CDR2 SYDVKM. The DNA of the CDR3 is TGTGCCAGCAGTAGAGGTTCTAACACCGGGGAGCTGTTTTTT. Translated: CASSRGSNTGELFF.